This TCR beta chain originates from a study of cytomegalovirus exposure and HLA in healthy donors. General study results and limits: It was 164 TCR beta chains that were listed as cytomegalovirus-associated.

Libraries were prepared by immunoSEQ multiplex PCR; TCRdb keeps only in-frame clonotypes and omits some of them. The profile covers about 240,000 clones, with approximately 83% appearing a single time and over 0.95% taken by the ten largest. A remark on this clone: Its antigen remains unknown.

The donors were in the approximately 120-subject validation cohort, distinct from the roughly 670-subject first cohort. This CDR3 has 16 residues. Trimming took 1 base from V and 3 from J, leaving 16 bases between them. The germline V gene has CDR1 SGHNT and CDR2 YENEEA. The chain is built from TRBV11-3 and TRBJ2-7; maybe TRBD2 (6 bases). This clonotype was sampled from a woman younger than 45 in good health and CMV-seropositive. The specimen sequenced was PBMCs. CDR3 loop: CASSLGREKRYYEQYF. The DNA for the CDR3 is TGTGCCAGCAGCTTAGGGCGGGAAAAAAGATACTACGAGCAGTACTTC.